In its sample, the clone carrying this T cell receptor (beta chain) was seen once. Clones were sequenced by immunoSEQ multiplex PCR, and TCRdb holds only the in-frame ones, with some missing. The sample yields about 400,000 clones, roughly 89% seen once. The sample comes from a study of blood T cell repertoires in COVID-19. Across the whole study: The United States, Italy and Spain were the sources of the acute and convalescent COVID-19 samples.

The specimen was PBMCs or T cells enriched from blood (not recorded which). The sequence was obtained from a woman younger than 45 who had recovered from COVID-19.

The CDR3 is CASSLEVAGTEAFF. CDR3 DNA sequence: TGTGCCAGCAGCTTGGAGGTGGCGGGCACTGAAGCTTTCTTT. J is TRBJ1-1 and V is TRBV5-4; no definite D call. The germline CDR1 and CDR2 sequences are SGHNT and YYREEE (reference sequence). With 0 bases removed from V and 4 bases from J, the gap between germline ends came to 10 bases. CDR3 length: 14 residues.